This T cell receptor beta chain is from a study of blood T cell repertoires in COVID-19. For the study at large: Italy, Spain and the United States were the sources of the convalescent and acute COVID-19 samples.

The table came from immunoSEQ multiplex PCR; TCRdb's copy has only in-frame clones and leaves some out. Here the sample spans 100,000 to 150,000 clones, 84% being singletons. The CDR3 runs 15 residues. V gave up 1 base and J gave up 7 bases, with 13 bases separating them. The germline V gene has CDR1 SGHAT and CDR2 FQNNGV. This receptor was taken from a man aged 55 to 70 with acute or convalescent COVID-19. The V and J genes are TRBV11-2 and TRBJ2-2, with D unresolved. Sequencing was performed on peripheral blood. CDR3 amino acids: CASSLVGIQGGELFF. The CDR3 bases are TGTGCCAGCAGCTTAGTGGGCATCCAAGGCGGGGAGCTGTTTTTT.